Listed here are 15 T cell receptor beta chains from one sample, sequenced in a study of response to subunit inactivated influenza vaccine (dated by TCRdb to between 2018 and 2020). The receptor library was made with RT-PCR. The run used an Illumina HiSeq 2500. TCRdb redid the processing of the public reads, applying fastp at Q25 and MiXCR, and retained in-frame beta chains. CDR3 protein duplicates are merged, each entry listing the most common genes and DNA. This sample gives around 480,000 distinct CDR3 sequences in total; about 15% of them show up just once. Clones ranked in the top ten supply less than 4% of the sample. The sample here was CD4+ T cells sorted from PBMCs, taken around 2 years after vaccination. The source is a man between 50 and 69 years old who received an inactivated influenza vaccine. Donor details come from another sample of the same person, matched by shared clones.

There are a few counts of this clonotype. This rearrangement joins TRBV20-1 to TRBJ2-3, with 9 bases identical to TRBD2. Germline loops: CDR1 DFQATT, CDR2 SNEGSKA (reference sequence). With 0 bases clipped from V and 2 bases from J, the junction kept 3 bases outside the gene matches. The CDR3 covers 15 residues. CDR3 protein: CSAREGLANTDTQYF. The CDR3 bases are TGCAGTGCTAGAGAGGGACTAGCTAACACAGATACGCAGTATTTT.

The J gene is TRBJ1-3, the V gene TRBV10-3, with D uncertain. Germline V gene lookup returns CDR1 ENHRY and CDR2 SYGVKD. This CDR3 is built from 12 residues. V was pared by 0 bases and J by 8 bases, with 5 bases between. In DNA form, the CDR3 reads TGTGCCATCAGTGAGTCGAAATACACCATATATTTT. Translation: CAISESKYTIYF.

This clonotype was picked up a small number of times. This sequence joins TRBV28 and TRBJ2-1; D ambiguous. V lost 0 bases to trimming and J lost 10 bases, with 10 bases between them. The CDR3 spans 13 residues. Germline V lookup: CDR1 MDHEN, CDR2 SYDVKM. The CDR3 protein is CASSLWPVGEQFF. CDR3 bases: TGTGCCAGCAGTTTATGGCCGGTTGGGGAGCAGTTCTTC.

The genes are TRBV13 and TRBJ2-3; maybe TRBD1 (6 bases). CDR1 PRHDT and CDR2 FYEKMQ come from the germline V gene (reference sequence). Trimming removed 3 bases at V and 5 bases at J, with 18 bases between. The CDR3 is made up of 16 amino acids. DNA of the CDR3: TGTGCCAGCAGCTTTGGTACAGGGAGAGGGGAAGATACGCAGTATTTT. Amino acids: CASSFGTGRGEDTQYF.

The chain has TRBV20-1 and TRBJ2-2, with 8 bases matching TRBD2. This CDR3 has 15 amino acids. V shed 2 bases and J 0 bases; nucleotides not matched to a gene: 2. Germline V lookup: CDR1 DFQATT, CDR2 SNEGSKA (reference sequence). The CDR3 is CSARSGGTNTGELFF. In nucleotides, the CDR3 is TGCAGTGCTAGAAGCGGGGGTACGAACACCGGGGAGCTGTTTTTT.

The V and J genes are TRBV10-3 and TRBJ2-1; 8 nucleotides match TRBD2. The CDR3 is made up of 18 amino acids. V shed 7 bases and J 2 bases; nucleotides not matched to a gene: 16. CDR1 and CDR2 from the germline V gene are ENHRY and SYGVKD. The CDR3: CAIKRHPLRGEAYNEQFF. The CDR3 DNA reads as TGTGCCATCAAGAGACATCCTTTGCGGGGGGAAGCCTACAATGAGCAGTTCTTC.

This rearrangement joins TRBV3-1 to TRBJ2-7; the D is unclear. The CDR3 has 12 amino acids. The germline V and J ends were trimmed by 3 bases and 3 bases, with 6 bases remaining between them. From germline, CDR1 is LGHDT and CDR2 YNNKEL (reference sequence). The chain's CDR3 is CASSHSYYEQYF. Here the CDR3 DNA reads TGTGCCAGCAGCCATTCGTACTACGAGCAGTACTTC.

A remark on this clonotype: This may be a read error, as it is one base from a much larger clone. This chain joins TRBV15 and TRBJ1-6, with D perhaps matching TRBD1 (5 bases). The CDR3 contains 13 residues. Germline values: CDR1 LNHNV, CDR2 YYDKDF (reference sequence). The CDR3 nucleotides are TGTGCCACCGGCAGAGATCGAGGGGAACCCCTCCACTTT. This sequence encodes CATGRDRGEPLHF.

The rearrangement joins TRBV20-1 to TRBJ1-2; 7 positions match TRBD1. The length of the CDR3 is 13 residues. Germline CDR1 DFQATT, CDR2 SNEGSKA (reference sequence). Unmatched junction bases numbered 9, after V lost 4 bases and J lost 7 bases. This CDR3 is CSATRTGWRGYTF. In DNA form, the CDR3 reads TGCAGTGCTACCCGGACAGGTTGGCGTGGCTACACCTTC.

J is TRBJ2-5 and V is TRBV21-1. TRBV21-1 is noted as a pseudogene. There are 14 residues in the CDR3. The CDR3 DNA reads TGTGCCAGCAGCAAAGTCTCCGGCCAAGAGACCCAGTACTTC. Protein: CASSKVSGQETQYF.

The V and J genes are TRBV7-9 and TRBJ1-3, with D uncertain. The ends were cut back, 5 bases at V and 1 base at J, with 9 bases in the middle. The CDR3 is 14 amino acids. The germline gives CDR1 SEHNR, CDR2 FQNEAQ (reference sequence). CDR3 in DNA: TGTGCCAGCAGCCAGAGGATATCTGGAAACACCATATATTTT. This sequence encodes CASSQRISGNTIYF.

CDR3 in DNA: TGTGCCAGCAGCATAATGACGTACAATGAGCAGTTCTTC. Translation: CASSIMTYNEQFF. This chain links TRBV11-3 with TRBJ2-1; D is uncertain. Germline V gene lookup returns CDR1 SGHNT and CDR2 YENEEA. The CDR3 length is 13 residues. Trimming shortened V by 5 bases and J by 4 bases, and 9 bases separated the two germline ends.

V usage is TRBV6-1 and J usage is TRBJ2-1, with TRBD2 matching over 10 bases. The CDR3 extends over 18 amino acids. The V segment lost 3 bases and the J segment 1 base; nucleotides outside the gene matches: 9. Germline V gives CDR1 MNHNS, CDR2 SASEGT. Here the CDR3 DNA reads TGTGCCAGCAGTGAGACTAGCGGGTACCACCAATCCTACAATGAGCAGTTCTTC. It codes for CASSETSGYHQSYNEQFF.

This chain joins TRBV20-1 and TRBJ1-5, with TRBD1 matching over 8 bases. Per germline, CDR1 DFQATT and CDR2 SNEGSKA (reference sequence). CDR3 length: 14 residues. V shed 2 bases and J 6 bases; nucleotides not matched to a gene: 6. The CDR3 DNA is TGCAGTGCTAGATTGGGGACAGGAGGTCAGCCCCAGCATTTT. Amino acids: CSARLGTGGQPQHF.

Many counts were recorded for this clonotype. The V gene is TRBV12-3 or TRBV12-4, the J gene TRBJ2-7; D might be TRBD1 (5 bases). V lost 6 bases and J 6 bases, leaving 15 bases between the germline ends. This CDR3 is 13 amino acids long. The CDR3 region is CASSPVGRVEQYF. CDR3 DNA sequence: TGTGCCAGCAGCCCGGTTGGCAGGGTCGAGCAGTACTTC.